This T cell receptor (beta chain) was sequenced for a study of blood T cell repertoires in COVID-19. Study-level information: Researchers got acute and convalescent COVID-19 samples from the United States, Italy and Spain. Nucleic acid was either cDNA or gDNA, and it came from T cells, B-cell-depleted T cells, or PBMCs.

Germline V gene lookup returns CDR1 LGHNA and CDR2 YSLEER. This CDR3 is 13 amino acids long. V gave up 3 bases and J gave up 0 bases, with 2 bases separating them. Original processing methods: How many nucleated cells were present was estimated from reference gene primer amplification. Measured with immunoSEQ multiplex PCR; TCRdb has only the in-frame clones, and not every one. V and J calls plus clone size are reproduced from that table; the DNA served to infer D and trimming. The data hold 200,000 to 300,000 clones, with around 88% observed a single time. Residents of 20 to 25 US areas, aged about 18 to 89 years, made up the participants.

The specimen sequenced was PBMCs or T cells enriched from blood (not recorded which). The rearrangement joins TRBV4-3 to TRBJ2-2, with unresolved D. The receptor was derived from a woman aged 40 to 50 with acute COVID-19. Written as DNA, the CDR3 is TGCGCCAGCAGCCACACGAACACCGGGGAGCTGTTTTTT. Its translation is CASSHTNTGELFF.